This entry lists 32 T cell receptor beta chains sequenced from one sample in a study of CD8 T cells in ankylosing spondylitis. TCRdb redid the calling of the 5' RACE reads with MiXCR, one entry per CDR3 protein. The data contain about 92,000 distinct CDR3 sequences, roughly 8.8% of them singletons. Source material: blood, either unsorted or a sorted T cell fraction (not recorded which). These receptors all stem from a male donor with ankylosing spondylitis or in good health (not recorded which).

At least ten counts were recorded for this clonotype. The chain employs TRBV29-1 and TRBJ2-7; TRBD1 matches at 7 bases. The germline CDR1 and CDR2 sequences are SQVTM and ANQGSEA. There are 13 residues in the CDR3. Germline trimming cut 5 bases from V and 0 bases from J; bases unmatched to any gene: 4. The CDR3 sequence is CSVLSGGSYEQYF. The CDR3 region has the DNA TGCAGCGTTTTGTCAGGGGGCTCCTACGAGCAGTACTTC.

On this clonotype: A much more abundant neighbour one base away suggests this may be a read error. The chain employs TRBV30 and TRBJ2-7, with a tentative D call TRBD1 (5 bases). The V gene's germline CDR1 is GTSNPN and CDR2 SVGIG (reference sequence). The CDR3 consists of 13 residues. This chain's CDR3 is CVWMDGRTPEQYF. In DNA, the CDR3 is TGTGTCTGGATGGACGGCAGGACACCTGAGCAGTACTTC.

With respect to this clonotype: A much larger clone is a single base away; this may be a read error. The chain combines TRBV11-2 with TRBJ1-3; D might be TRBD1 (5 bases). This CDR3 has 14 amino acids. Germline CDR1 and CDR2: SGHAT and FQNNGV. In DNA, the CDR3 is TGTGCCAACAGCTTCCCGGGGCGTGGAAACACCATATATTTT. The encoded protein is CANSFPGRGNTIYF.

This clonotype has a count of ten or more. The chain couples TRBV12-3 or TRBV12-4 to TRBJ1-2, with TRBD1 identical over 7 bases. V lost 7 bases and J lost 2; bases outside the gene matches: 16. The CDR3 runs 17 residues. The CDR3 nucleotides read TGTGCCAGCACCCCCCTGGCAGGGGGGAGTGTAAACTATGGCTACACCTTC. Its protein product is CASTPLAGGSVNYGYTF.

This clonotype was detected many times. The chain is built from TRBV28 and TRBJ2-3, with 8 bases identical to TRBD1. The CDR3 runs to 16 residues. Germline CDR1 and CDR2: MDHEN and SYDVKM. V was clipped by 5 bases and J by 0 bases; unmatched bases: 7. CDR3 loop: CASSVQGAASTDTQYF. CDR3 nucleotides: TGTGCCAGCAGTGTGCAGGGGGCTGCTAGCACAGATACGCAGTATTTT.

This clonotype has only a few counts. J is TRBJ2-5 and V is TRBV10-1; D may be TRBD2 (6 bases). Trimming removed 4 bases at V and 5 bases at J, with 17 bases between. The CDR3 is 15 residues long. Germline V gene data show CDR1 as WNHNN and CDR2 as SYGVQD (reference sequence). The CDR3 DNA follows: TGCGCCAGCAGTGGGGGCGGCACCGGAGGGGAGACCCAGTACTTC. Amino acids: CASSGGGTGGETQYF.

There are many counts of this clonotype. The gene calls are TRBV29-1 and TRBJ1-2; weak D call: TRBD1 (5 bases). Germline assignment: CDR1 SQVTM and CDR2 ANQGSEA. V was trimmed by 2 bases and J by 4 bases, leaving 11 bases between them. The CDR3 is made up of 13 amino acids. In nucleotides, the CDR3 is TGCAGCGTTGAAATGGGCGGGGGCTATGGCTACACCTTC. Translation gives CSVEMGGGYGYTF.

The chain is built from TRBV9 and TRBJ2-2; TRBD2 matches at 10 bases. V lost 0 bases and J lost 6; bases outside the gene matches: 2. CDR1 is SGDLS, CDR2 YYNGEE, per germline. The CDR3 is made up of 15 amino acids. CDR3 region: CASSVVSGGAGELFF. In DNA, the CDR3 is TGTGCCAGCAGCGTAGTGAGCGGGGGGGCCGGGGAGCTGTTTTTT.

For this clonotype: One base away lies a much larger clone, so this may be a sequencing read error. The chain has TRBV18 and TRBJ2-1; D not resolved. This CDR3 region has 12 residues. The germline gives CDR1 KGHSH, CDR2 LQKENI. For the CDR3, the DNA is TGTACCAGCTCCCCGTTCAACAATGAGCAGTTCTTC. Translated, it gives CTSSPFNNEQFF.

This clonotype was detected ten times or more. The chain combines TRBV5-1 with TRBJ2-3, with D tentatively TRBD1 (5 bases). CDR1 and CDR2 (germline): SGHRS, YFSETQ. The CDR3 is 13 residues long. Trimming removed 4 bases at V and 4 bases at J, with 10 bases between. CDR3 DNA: TGCGCCAGCAGCACGGACACTTCAGATACGCAGTATTTT. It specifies CASSTDTSDTQYF.

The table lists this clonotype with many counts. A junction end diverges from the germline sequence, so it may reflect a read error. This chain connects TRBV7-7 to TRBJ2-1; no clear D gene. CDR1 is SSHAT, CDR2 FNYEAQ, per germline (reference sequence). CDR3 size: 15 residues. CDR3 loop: CASSPSFASYNEQFF. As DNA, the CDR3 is TGTGCTAGCAGCCCCTCGTTTGCGAGCTACAATGAGCAGTTCTTC. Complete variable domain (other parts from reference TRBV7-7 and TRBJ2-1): GAGVSQSPRYKVTKRGQDVTLRCDPISSHATLYWYQQALGQGPEFLTYFNYEAQPDKSGLPSDRFSAERPEGSISTLTIQRTEQRDSAMYRCASSPSFASYNEQFFGPGTRLTVL.

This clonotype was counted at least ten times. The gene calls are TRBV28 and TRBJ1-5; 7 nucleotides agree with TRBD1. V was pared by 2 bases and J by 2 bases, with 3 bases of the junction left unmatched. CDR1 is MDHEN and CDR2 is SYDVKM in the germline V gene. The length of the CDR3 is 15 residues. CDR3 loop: CASSLGQDGNQPQHF. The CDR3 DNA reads TGTGCCAGCAGTTTAGGACAGGATGGCAATCAGCCCCAGCATTTT. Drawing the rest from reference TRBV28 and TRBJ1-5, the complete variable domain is DVKVTQSSRYLVKRTGEKVFLECVQDMDHENMFWYRQDPGLGLRLIYFSYDVKMKEKGDIPEGYSVSREKKERFSLILESASTNQTSMYLCASSLGQDGNQPQHFGDGTRLSIL.

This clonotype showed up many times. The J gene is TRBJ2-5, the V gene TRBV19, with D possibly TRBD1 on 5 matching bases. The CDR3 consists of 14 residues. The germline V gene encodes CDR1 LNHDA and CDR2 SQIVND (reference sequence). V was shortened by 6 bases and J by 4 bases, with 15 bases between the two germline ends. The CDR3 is CASRPTRQPETQYF. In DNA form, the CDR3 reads TGTGCCAGTAGACCCACCCGACAGCCAGAGACCCAGTACTTC. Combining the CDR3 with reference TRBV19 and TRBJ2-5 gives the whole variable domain DGGITQSPKYLFRKEGQNVTLSCEQNLNHDAMYWYRQDPGQGLRLIYYSQIVNDFQKGDIAEGYSVSREKKESFPLTVTSAQKNPTAFYLCASRPTRQPETQYFGPGTRLLVL.

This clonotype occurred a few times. The CDR3 loop reads CASGGTGMSGADTQYF. The CDR3 DNA sequence: TGTGCCAGCGGGGGGACAGGGATGTCAGGAGCAGATACGCAGTATTTT. The chain links TRBV7-2 to TRBJ2-3; TRBD1 agrees at 9 bases. The CDR3 is made up of 16 amino acids. The V segment lost 8 bases and the J segment 4 bases; nucleotides outside the gene matches: 13. The V gene's germline CDR1 is SGHTA and CDR2 FQGNSA.

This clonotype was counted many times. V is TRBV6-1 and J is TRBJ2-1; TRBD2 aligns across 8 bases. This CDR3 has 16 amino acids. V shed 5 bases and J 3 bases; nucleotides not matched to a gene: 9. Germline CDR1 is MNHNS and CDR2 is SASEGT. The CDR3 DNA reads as TGTGCCAGCAGTCTGGTTAGCGGGGCCAGCTACAATGAGCAGTTCTTC. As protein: CASSLVSGASYNEQFF.

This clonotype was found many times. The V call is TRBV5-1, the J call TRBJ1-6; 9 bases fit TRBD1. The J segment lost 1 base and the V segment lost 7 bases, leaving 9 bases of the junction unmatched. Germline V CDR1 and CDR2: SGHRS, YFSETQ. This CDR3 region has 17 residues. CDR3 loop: CASCSGTGTSYNSPLHF. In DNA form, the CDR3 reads TGCGCCAGCTGCTCCGGGACAGGGACTTCCTATAATTCACCCCTCCACTTT.

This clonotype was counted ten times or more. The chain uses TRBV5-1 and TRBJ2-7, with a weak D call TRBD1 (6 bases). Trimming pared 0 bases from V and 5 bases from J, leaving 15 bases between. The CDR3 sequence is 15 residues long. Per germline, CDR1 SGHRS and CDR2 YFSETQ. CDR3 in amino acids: CASSLGDPRGDEQYF. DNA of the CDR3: TGCGCCAGCAGCTTGGGGGACCCCAGGGGAGACGAGCAGTACTTC. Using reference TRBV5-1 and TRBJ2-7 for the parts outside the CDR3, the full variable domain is KAGVTQTPRYLIKTRGQQVTLSCSPISGHRSVSWYQQTPGQGLQFLFEYFSETQRNKGNFPGRFSGRQFSNSRSEMNVSTLELGDSALYLCASSLGDPRGDEQYFGPGTRLTVT.

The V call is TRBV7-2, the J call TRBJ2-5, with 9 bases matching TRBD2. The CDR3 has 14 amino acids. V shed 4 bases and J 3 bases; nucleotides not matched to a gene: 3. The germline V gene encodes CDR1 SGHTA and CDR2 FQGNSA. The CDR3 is CASSSQRGEETQYF. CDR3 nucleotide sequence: TGTGCCAGCAGCTCCCAGCGGGGGGAAGAGACCCAGTACTTC. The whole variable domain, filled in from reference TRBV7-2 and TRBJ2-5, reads GAGVSQSPSNKVTEKGKDVELRCDPISGHTALYWYRQSLGQGLEFLIYFQGNSAPDKSGLPSDRFSAERTGGSVSTLTIQRTQQEDSAVYLCASSSQRGEETQYFGPGTRLLVL.

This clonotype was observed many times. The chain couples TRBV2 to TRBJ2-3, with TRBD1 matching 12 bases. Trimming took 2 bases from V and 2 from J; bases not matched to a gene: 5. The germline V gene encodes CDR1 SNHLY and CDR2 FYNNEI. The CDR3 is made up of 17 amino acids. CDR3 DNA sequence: TGTGCCAGCAGTGAAAGGGGACAGGGGGCGAACACAGATACGCAGTATTTT. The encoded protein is CASSERGQGANTDTQYF.

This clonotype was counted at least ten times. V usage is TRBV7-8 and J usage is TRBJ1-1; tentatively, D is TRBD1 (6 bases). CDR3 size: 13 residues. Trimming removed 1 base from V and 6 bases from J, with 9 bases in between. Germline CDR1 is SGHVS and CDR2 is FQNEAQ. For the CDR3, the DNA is TGTGCCAGCAGCTTAGGAGGGGGGGCTGAAGCTTTCTTT. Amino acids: CASSLGGGAEAFF.

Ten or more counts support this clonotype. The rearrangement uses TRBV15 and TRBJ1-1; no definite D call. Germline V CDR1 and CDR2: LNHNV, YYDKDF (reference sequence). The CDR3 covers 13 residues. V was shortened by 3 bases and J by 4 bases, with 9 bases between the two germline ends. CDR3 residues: CATSSTRATEAFF. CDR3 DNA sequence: TGTGCCACCAGCAGCACACGCGCCACTGAAGCTTTCTTT.

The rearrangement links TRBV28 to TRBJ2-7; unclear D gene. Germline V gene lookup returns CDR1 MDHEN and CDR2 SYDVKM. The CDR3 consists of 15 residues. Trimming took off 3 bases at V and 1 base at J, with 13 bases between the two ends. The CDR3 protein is CASSFSTSRSYEQYF. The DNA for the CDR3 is TGTGCCAGCAGTTTTAGCACCTCCCGGTCCTACGAGCAGTACTTC.

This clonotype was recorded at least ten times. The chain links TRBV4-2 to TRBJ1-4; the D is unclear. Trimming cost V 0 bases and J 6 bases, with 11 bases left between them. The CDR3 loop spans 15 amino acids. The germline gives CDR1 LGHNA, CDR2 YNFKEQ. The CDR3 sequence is CASSQDGERDEKLFF. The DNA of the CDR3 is TGTGCCAGCAGCCAAGACGGGGAAAGGGATGAAAAACTGTTTTTT.

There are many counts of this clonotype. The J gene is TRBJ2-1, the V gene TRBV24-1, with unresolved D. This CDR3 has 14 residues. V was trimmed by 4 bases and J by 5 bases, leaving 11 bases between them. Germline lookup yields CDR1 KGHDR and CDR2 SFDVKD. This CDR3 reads CATSDGRVHNEQFF. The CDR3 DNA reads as TGTGCCACCAGTGACGGCCGGGTCCACAATGAGCAGTTCTTC.

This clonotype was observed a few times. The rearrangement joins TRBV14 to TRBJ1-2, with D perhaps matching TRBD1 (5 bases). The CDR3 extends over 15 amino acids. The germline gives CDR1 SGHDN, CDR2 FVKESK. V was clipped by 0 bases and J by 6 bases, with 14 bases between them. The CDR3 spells CASSQDRRGRDGYTF. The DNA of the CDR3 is TGTGCCAGCAGCCAAGATCGTCGGGGACGGGATGGCTACACCTTC.

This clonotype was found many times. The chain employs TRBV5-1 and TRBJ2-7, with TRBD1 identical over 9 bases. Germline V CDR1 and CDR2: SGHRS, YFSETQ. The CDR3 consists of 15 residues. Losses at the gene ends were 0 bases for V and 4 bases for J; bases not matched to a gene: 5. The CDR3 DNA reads TGCGCCAGCAGCTTGGCCGGGACAGGGCGTTACGAGCAGTACTTC. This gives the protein CASSLAGTGRYEQYF. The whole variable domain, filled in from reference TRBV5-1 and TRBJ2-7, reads KAGVTQTPRYLIKTRGQQVTLSCSPISGHRSVSWYQQTPGQGLQFLFEYFSETQRNKGNFPGRFSGRQFSNSRSEMNVSTLELGDSALYLCASSLAGTGRYEQYFGPGTRLTVT.

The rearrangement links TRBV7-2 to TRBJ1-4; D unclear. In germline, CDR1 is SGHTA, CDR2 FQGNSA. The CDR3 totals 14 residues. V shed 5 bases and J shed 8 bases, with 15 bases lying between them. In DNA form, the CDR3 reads TGTGCCAGCAGCCCCTGGGGTTCAGAGGAAAAACTGTTTTTT. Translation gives CASSPWGSEEKLFF.

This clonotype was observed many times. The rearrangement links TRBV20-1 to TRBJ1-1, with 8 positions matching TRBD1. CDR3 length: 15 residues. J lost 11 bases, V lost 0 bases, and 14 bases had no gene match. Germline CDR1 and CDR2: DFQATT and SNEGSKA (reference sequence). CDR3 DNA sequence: TGCAGTGCTAGAGAGGCGACAGGGGCTTACCCGCGTGCTTTCTTT. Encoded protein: CSAREATGAYPRAFF.

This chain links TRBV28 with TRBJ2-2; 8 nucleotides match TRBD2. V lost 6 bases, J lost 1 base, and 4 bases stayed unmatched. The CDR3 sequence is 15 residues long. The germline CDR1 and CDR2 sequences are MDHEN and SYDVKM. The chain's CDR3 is CASSYLAGNTGELFF. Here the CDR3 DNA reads TGTGCCAGCAGCTATCTAGCGGGGAACACCGGGGAGCTGTTTTTT.

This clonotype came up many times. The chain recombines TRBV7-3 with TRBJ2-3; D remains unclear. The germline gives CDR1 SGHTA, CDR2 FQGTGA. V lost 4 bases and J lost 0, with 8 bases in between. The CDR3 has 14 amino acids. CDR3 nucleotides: TGTGCCAGCAGCTCTCAACATAGCACAGATACGCAGTATTTT. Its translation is CASSSQHSTDTQYF.

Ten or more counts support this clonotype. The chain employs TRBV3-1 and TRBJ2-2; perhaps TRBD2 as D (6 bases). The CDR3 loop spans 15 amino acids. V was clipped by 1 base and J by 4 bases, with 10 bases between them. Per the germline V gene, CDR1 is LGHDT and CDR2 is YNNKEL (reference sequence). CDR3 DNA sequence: TGTGCCAGCAGCCAAGTTATCGGGGGCACCGGGGAGCTGTTTTTT. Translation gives CASSQVIGGTGELFF.

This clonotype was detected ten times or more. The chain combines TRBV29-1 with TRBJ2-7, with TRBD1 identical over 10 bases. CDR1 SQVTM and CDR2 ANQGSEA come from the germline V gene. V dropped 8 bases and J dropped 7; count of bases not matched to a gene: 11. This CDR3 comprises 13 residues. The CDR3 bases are TGCAGCTCGACCGGGACAGGGGTCGGGGAGCAGTACTTC. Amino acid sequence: CSSTGTGVGEQYF.